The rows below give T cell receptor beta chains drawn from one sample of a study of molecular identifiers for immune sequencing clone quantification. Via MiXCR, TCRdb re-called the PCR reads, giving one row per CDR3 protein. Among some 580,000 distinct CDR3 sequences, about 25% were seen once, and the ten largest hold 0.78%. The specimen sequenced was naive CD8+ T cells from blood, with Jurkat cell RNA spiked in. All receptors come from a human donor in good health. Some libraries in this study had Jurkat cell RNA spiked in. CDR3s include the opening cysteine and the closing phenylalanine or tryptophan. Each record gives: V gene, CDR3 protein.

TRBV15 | CATSPSPSYGYTF
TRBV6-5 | CASSYGQGFSYEQYF
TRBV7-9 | CASSSEFSNQPQHF
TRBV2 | CASSEGQGDSSPLHF
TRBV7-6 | CASSLGWGDLQYF
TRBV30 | CVWSVRQQAYEQYF
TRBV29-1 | CSLAVTNTGELFF
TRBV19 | CASKDRTEAFF
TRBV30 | CAWRTVNTEAFF
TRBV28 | CASSCLPGAQPQHF
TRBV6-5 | CATSTGASERNEQFF
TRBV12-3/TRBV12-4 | CASSFFGGSGGEQYF
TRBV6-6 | CASSYSQRNTEAFF
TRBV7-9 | CASSKTLLTGGRYEQYF
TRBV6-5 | CASSPREPNYEQYF
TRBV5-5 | CASSLPGTDYEQYF
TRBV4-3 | CASSQDPAGDLSYEQYF
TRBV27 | CASSPPDRNYNEQFF
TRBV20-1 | CSADITRIPYEQYF